Following are 17 T cell receptor beta chains from one sample sequenced in a study of blood T cell repertoires in COVID-19 (dated by TCRdb to about 2020). The library was obtained by the immunoSEQ multiplex PCR assay. TCRdb took this table from immuneACCESS and kept in-frame rearrangements with V and J called. Such tables lack part of the clones; where checked against another copy, unresolved V genes explain under half of the gap, and the rest is unexplained. The sample records around 100,000 clones, over 80% of which are singletons. The ten most abundant clones make up around 10% of the sample. Source material: peripheral blood. The receptors here all came from a man older than 75 with acute or convalescent COVID-19.

The chain carries TRBV28 and TRBJ1-5; TRBD1 aligns across 7 bases. CDR1 is MDHEN and CDR2 is SYDVKM in the germline V gene. The ends lost 6 bases at V and 4 bases at J; junction bases unmatched: 9. This CDR3 has 15 residues. The CDR3 coding sequence is TGTGCCAGCAGCGGGAGCCGGGACAGAAATCAGCCCCAGCATTTT. Its protein is CASSGSRDRNQPQHF.

The gene calls are TRBV5-1 and TRBJ1-3; D remains unclear. CDR3 size: 17 residues. V was shortened by 4 bases and J by 0 bases, with 17 bases between the two germline ends. Germline V gene sequence: CDR1 SGHRS, CDR2 YFSETQ. This CDR3 is CASSPDPVSSSGNTIYF. CDR3 nucleotide sequence: TGCGCCAGCAGCCCCGACCCGGTTAGCTCCTCTGGAAACACCATATATTTT.

This sequence joins TRBV21-1 and TRBJ1-3. TRBV21-1 constitutes a pseudogene. The CDR3 is 18 residues long. The DNA of the CDR3 is TGTGCCAGCAGCAAAGTGGCAGCTGCCCGGGGGTCTGGAAACACCATATATTTT. This translates into CASSKVAAARGSGNTIYF.

The chain couples TRBV6-5 to TRBJ1-2, with a weak D call TRBD1 (5 bases). CDR1 and CDR2 from the germline V gene are MNHEY and SVGAGI. V was shortened by 2 bases and J by 0 bases, with 7 bases between the two germline ends. The CDR3 sequence is 14 residues long. The CDR3 is CASSYSRANYGYTF. The CDR3 DNA sequence: TGTGCCAGCAGTTACAGCAGGGCTAACTATGGCTACACCTTC.

The chain couples TRBV6-2 or TRBV6-3 to TRBJ1-5; no definite D call. Germline V CDR1 and CDR2: MNHEY, SVGEGT. This CDR3 spans 17 amino acids. Trimming left V 2 bases short and J 4 bases short, with 18 bases between. For the CDR3, the DNA is TGTGCCAGCAGTTACCCTACGAGGGAAAGTTGGAATCAGCCCCAGCATTTT. It specifies CASSYPTRESWNQPQHF.

The chain carries TRBV7-9 and TRBJ1-5, with TRBD1 matching 9 bases. The CDR3 consists of 15 residues. Germline CDR1 SEHNR, CDR2 FQNEAQ (reference sequence). V dropped 5 bases and J dropped 6; count of bases not matched to a gene: 8. DNA of the CDR3: TGTGCCAGCAGCCCCGGGACAGGGATCTTTCAGCCCCAGCATTTT. Amino acids: CASSPGTGIFQPQHF.

V gene TRBV6-5 combines with J gene TRBJ1-1, with D possibly being TRBD1 (5 bases). Trimming stripped 5 bases from V and 5 bases from J, with 18 bases between. The CDR3 sequence is 15 residues long. CDR1 MNHEY and CDR2 SVGAGI come from the germline V gene. The CDR3 here is CASSLVQGLGTEAFF. CDR3 in DNA: TGTGCCAGCAGTCTGGTCCAGGGCTTGGGAACTGAAGCTTTCTTT.

The chain employs TRBV5-6 and TRBJ1-3; 8 bases are shared with TRBD1. This CDR3 has 15 amino acids. Germline V lookup: CDR1 SGHDT, CDR2 YYEEEE. The V and J ends lost 5 bases and 4 bases, in that order; junction bases with no gene match: 8. CDR3 in DNA: TGTGCCAGCAGACCCGCCCGGGACAGGGGAAACACCATATATTTT. Protein: CASRPARDRGNTIYF.

This clone was seen once. CDR3 sequence (DNA): TGTGCCAGCAGCCCCCGGGACAGGGGTCAAGAGACCCAGTACTTC. Translated: CASSPRDRGQETQYF. This sequence joins TRBV28 and TRBJ2-5, with 10 positions matching TRBD1. Germline-derived CDR1 and CDR2 are MDHEN and SYDVKM. Unmatched junction bases numbered 6, after V lost 6 bases and J lost 2 bases. The CDR3 spans 15 residues.

V usage is TRBV11-2 and J usage is TRBJ2-5, with D possibly matching TRBD2 (6 bases). V lost 2 bases and J lost 5, with 15 bases in between. Looked up from germline, CDR1 is SGHAT and CDR2 is FQNNGV. The CDR3 is 15 amino acids. The CDR3 loop reads CASSLRGGGRETQYF. The CDR3 DNA follows: TGTGCCAGCAGCTTAAGGGGCGGAGGGCGGGAGACCCAGTACTTC.

This rearrangement joins TRBV27 to TRBJ2-1; 7 bases map to TRBD2. CDR3 length equals 14 residues. The V gene's germline CDR1 is MNHEY and CDR2 SMNVEV (reference sequence). V lost 3 bases, J lost 6 bases, and 5 bases stayed unmatched. The CDR3, as DNA: TGTGCCAGCAGTTTTAGACTAGCTAGCAATGAGCAGTTCTTC. It is translated as CASSFRLASNEQFF.

DNA for the CDR3: TGCGCCAGCAGTGGGCACAACACCGGGGAGCTGTTTTTT. Translation: CASSGHNTGELFF. This chain links TRBV10-1 with TRBJ2-2; D unresolved. Looked up from germline, CDR1 is WNHNN and CDR2 is SYGVQD (reference sequence). CDR3 length equals 13 residues. Trimming removed 4 bases at V and 2 bases at J, with 5 bases between.

The chain combines TRBV10-2 with TRBJ2-7, with D perhaps matching TRBD1 (6 bases). Germline V gene lookup returns CDR1 WSHSY and CDR2 SAAADI. This CDR3 comprises 13 residues. The V end was cut by 5 bases, the J end by 4 bases, with 12 bases between. CDR3 nucleotides: TGCGCCAGCAGTCTAAGGACAGAATACGAGCAGTACTTC. Encoded protein: CASSLRTEYEQYF.

This rearrangement joins TRBV6-1 to TRBJ1-2, with TRBD1 matching over 7 bases. Unmatched junction bases numbered 4, after V lost 1 base and J lost 2 bases. The CDR3 spans 15 residues. Germline lookup yields CDR1 MNHNS and CDR2 SASEGT. DNA of the CDR3: TGTGCCAGCAGTGAAGTCCGGGACAGAAACTATGGCTACACCTTC. Its translation: CASSEVRDRNYGYTF.

V is TRBV24-1 and J is TRBJ2-1; TRBD2 agrees at 13 bases. Germline V lookup: CDR1 KGHDR, CDR2 SFDVKD. The CDR3 runs to 15 residues. Unmatched junction bases numbered 3, after V lost 3 bases and J lost 8 bases. The CDR3 loop reads CATSDRTSGSYEQFF. In DNA form, the CDR3 reads TGTGCCACCAGTGATCGGACTAGCGGGAGTTATGAGCAGTTCTTC.

The rearrangement joins TRBV5-1 to TRBJ2-1, with 12 bases lining up with TRBD2. Germline CDR1 is SGHRS and CDR2 is YFSETQ. The J segment lost 3 bases and the V segment lost 8 bases, leaving 3 bases of the junction unmatched. This CDR3 spans 14 amino acids. The CDR3 spells CASGLAGNYNEQFF. The CDR3 DNA sequence: TGCGCCAGTGGACTAGCGGGGAACTACAATGAGCAGTTCTTC.

The J gene is TRBJ2-1, the V gene TRBV6-5, with D possibly matching TRBD2 (6 bases). CDR3 length: 16 amino acids. Germline loops: CDR1 MNHEY, CDR2 SVGAGI. Trimming cost V 4 bases and J 1 base, with 14 bases left between them. This CDR3 is CASSSRDSPSYNEQFF. The CDR3, as DNA: TGTGCCAGCAGTTCCCGGGACTCCCCGTCCTACAATGAGCAGTTCTTC.